The 5 T cell receptor beta chains given below trace back to one sample, sequenced in a study of CD4 T cells in relation to SARS-CoV-2 and coronaviruses. Their antigen targets remain unknown. The method was immunoSEQ multiplex PCR; TCRdb's version includes in-frame clones alone and lacks a portion of them. Among approximately 41,000 clones listed, approximately 80% were seen once. Sequenced sample: naive CD4+ T cells from PBMCs, cultured in vitro. Specified subset: naive CD4+ T cells isolated by negative enrichment. These receptors were obtained from an adult with COVID-19.

The rearrangement uses TRBV3-1 (or the pseudogene TRBV3-2) and TRBJ2-1; D ambiguous. The CDR3 is made up of 15 amino acids. Germline V gene sequence: CDR1 LGHDT, CDR2 YNNKEL (reference sequence). Trimming removed 1 base from V and 3 bases from J, with 10 bases in between. The CDR3 sequence is CASSQGSPGYNEQFF. CDR3 DNA: TGTGCCAGCAGCCAAGGCTCCCCCGGCTACAATGAGCAGTTCTTC.

The V gene is TRBV4-3, the J gene TRBJ1-2; D unresolved. Looked up from germline, CDR1 is LGHNA and CDR2 is YSLEER. With 1 base removed from V and 3 bases from J, the gap between germline ends came to 9 bases. The CDR3 is 14 residues long. The CDR3 spells CASSQAWGYYGYTF. CDR3 DNA sequence: TGCGCCAGCAGCCAAGCGTGGGGTTACTATGGCTACACCTTC.

V is TRBV2 and J is TRBJ2-7, with 10 nucleotides matching TRBD2. Unmatched junction bases numbered 8, after V lost 3 bases and J lost 6 bases. The germline V gene encodes CDR1 SNHLY and CDR2 FYNNEI. The CDR3 has 15 residues. CDR3 coding DNA: TGTGCCAGCAGTGAGTTGGTAGCGGGAGGTTTCGAGCAGTACTTC. As protein: CASSELVAGGFEQYF.

The chain uses TRBV29-1 and TRBJ2-7, with 7 bases identical to TRBD1. The CDR3 has 14 amino acids. V shed 4 bases, J shed 0 bases, and the junction held 6 bases outside the gene matches. Germline-derived CDR1 and CDR2 are SQVTM and ANQGSEA. Here the CDR3 DNA reads TGCAGCGTTGGGACAGGTAGTCTCTCCTACGAGCAGTACTTC. This encodes CSVGTGSLSYEQYF.

This clone was recorded once. The V call is TRBV7-2, the J call TRBJ2-5, with D unresolved. V dropped 5 bases and J dropped 7 bases, with 14 bases sitting between them. The CDR3 contains 13 residues. CDR1 is SGHTA and CDR2 is FQGNSA in the germline V gene. The CDR3: CASSPELIGTQYF. The CDR3 nucleotides read TGTGCCAGCAGCCCCGAATTAATTGGGACCCAGTACTTC.